What follows describes a single T cell receptor beta chain. Its antigen remains unknown. The sample is drawn from a study of quantifying T cell responses using KT2 cells. Study background: Reverse transcription used primers in the TCR alpha and beta constant regions. A predetermined fluorescence threshold ended the second PCR, run as a qPCR.

Findings of the study overall: KT2 clone alpha and beta sequence counts scaled linearly with input KT2 cell number.

This CDR3 is 14 amino acids long. V lost 6 bases to trimming and J lost 7 bases, with 13 bases between them. Germline values: CDR1 MNHNS, CDR2 SASEGT. KT2, a clone with a known TCR, was spiked into unfractionated PBMC. KT2 cells were mixed with fixed PBMC numbers at varying ratios. Each cDNA got a UMI-containing oligo ligated at its 3' end. The first PCR ran approximately 4 cycles with an equimolar RC1.1 and RC1.2 beta primer mix. One entry per CDR3 protein results from TCRdb running MiXCR on the UMI-ligation and nested PCR reads. The table has approximately 50,000 distinct CDR3 sequences, about 9.9% seen once; the top ten hold around 9.3%.

The receptor's source is a human donor. Material for sequencing was PBMCs spiked with cells of the T cell clone KT2. This sequence joins TRBV6-1 and TRBJ1-6, with D possibly matching TRBD1 (5 bases). CDR3 nucleotide sequence: TGTGCCAGCAGGGCGGACGGGGACAATTCACCCCTCCACTTT. This gives the protein CASRADGDNSPLHF.